The rows below give T cell receptor beta chains drawn from one sample of a study of vaccination effects on CD4 cells after COVID-19. Clones were sequenced by immunoSEQ multiplex PCR, and TCRdb holds only the in-frame ones, with some missing. The sample lists under 35,000 clones, 70% to 75% occurring once. These TCRs' antigens remain unknown. This specimen consisted of CD4+ T cells from PBMCs cultured without peptide, obtained after COVID-19 vaccination. Receptor source: a human donor who received a COVID-19 vaccine. Each CDR3 is given with its conserved first and last residue. The order of the fields is V gene, D gene, clone size, J gene, CDR3 protein, CDR3 DNA. The D gene is left open where the match is weak. Clone size is given for some rows only: seen once, a few or many times, or a class if the clone is expanded.

>TRBV10-3|NA|NA|TRBJ2-1
CAISEGPAGNEQFF
TGTGCCATCAGTGAGGGTCCAGCCGGCAATGAGCAGTTCTTC
>TRBV30|NA|few|TRBJ1-2
CAWRPGGQVFYGYTF
TGTGCCTGGAGGCCCGGTGGGCAGGTCTTCTATGGCTACACCTTC
>TRBV28|NA|NA|TRBJ1-1
CASSLYPYLTGSMNTEAFF
TGTGCCAGCAGTTTATATCCTTACCTCACAGGGTCCATGAACACTGAAGCTTTCTTT
>TRBV5-5|NA|few|TRBJ1-5
CASSLEAEANQPQHF
TGTGCCAGCAGCTTGGAGGCAGAGGCCAATCAGCCCCAGCATTTT
>TRBV7-3|TRBD2|NA|TRBJ2-1
CASSPPGLAGEQFF
TGTGCCAGCAGCCCTCCGGGACTAGCGGGGGAGCAGTTCTTC
>TRBV27|NA|NA|TRBJ1-2
CASSPWGRGGYTF
TGTGCCAGCAGTCCCTGGGGTCGCGGTGGCTACACCTTC
>TRBV2|NA|NA|TRBJ1-5
CASSESQYSNQPQHF
TGTGCCAGCAGTGAGTCACAATATAGCAATCAGCCCCAGCATTTT
>TRBV7-2|NA|NA|TRBJ1-3
CASSLVGRRGGNTIYF
TGTGCCAGCAGCTTAGTCGGGCGTCGGGGTGGAAACACCATATATTTT
>TRBV28|NA|NA|TRBJ1-2
CASRKYKTGNRGYTF
TGTGCCAGCAGGAAATATAAAACAGGGAATAGGGGCTACACCTTC
>TRBV29-1|NA|NA|TRBJ2-4
CSVEGWAKNIQYF
TGCAGCGTTGAGGGATGGGCCAAAAACATTCAGTACTTC
>TRBV3-1/TRBV3-2|NA|NA|TRBJ1-3
CASSPQVSGNTIYF
TGTGCCAGCAGCCCCCAGGTCTCTGGAAACACCATATATTTT
>TRBV2|NA|NA|TRBJ1-4
CASGGQATNEKLFF
TGTGCCAGCGGGGGACAAGCAACTAATGAAAAACTGTTTTTT
>TRBV27|TRBD1|NA|TRBJ1-4
CASSLDRGKLFF
TGTGCCAGCAGTCTGGACAGGGGGAAACTGTTTTTT
>TRBV6-6|NA|NA|TRBJ2-5
CASSYLGSETQYF
TGTGCCAGCAGTTACCTGGGTTCGGAGACCCAGTACTTC
>TRBV12-3/TRBV12-4|NA|NA|TRBJ2-5
CASSFRKETQYF
TGTGCCAGCAGTTTCAGAAAAGAGACCCAGTACTTC
>TRBV2|NA|NA|TRBJ2-2
CASSVKRITGELFF
TGTGCCAGCAGTGTAAAGCGTATTACCGGGGAGCTGTTTTTT